This passage covers 32 T cell receptor beta chains from one sample sequenced in a study of cytomegalovirus exposure and HLA in healthy donors. PCR used 60 Vbeta primers and 13 Jbeta primers. This table comes from immunoSEQ multiplex PCR, and its TCRdb copy is limited to in-frame clones, with some not included. The table lists around 190,000 clones, around 80% of them singletons. The sequenced material came from PBMCs. The receptors stem from a woman in her thirties or forties in good health and CMV-seronegative.

The chain combines TRBV2 with TRBJ1-2, with a possible D match to TRBD1 (6 bases). This CDR3 has 13 residues. Germline lookup yields CDR1 SNHLY and CDR2 FYNNEI. V was trimmed by 3 bases and J by 13 bases, leaving 18 bases between them. The CDR3 loop reads CASSDGGGRGATF. Written as DNA, the CDR3 is TGTGCCAGCAGTGATGGGGGGGGGCGCGGAGCCACCTTC. The entire variable domain, with the rest obtained from reference TRBV2 and TRBJ1-2, is as follows: EPEVTQTPSHQVTQMGQEVILRCVPISNHLYFYWYRQILGQKVEFLVSFYNNEISEKSEIFDDQFSVERPDGSNFTLKIRSTKLEDSAMYFCASSDGGGRGATFGSGTRLTVV.

The V gene is TRBV7-8, the J gene TRBJ2-2; 9 bases are shared with TRBD2. The germline CDR1 and CDR2 sequences are SGHVS and FQNEAQ. V dropped 4 bases and J dropped 4; count of bases not matched to a gene: 7. There are 16 residues in the CDR3. The CDR3 region has the DNA TGTGCCAGCAGCTCCCGGACTAGCGACTCCACCGGGGAGCTGTTTTTT. It yields the protein CASSSRTSDSTGELFF.

As DNA, the CDR3 is TGTGCCAGTAGTATCCCAGGGGGCAACGAGCAGTACTTC. It translates to CASSIPGGNEQYF. This chain joins TRBV19 and TRBJ2-7; 8 bases line up with TRBD1. Germline V gene lookup returns CDR1 LNHDA and CDR2 SQIVND (reference sequence). The CDR3 extends over 13 amino acids. V lost 3 bases, J lost 5 bases, and 3 bases stayed unmatched.

As DNA, the CDR3 is TGTGCCAGCAGCTTTCAGGGGGGTAACACTGAAGCTTTCTTT. This gives the protein CASSFQGGNTEAFF. The chain carries TRBV11-1 and TRBJ1-1; TRBD1 matches at 7 bases. The J segment lost 2 bases and the V segment lost 3 bases, leaving 3 bases of the junction unmatched. The CDR3 length is 14 residues. The germline V gene has CDR1 SGHAT and CDR2 FQDESV (reference sequence).

V gene TRBV6-6 combines with J gene TRBJ1-4; possible D gene TRBD1, 6 bases. V lost 0 bases, J lost 11 bases, and 16 bases lay in between. Germline loops: CDR1 MNHNY, CDR2 SVGAGI (reference sequence). The CDR3 has 15 amino acids. In DNA form, the CDR3 reads TGTGCCAGCAGTTACTCGCAGGGGAGGGGCGATAAACTGTTTTTT. It yields the protein CASSYSQGRGDKLFF.

The chain uses TRBV2 and TRBJ2-2, with D possibly matching TRBD1 (6 bases). The V end was cut by 3 bases, the J end by 3 bases, with 11 bases between. Germline CDR1 reads SNHLY; CDR2 reads FYNNEI. CDR3 length: 15 residues. The CDR3 nucleotides read TGTGCCAGCAGTGAGAACAGGGCGGACACCGGGGAGCTGTTTTTT. Protein: CASSENRADTGELFF.

This rearrangement joins TRBV2 to TRBJ1-5; 11 nucleotides agree with TRBD1. V lost 4 bases, J lost 7 bases, and 3 bases stayed unmatched. CDR3 length: 14 amino acids. In germline, CDR1 is SNHLY, CDR2 FYNNEI. The CDR3 is CASSGTGGLQPQHF. Here the CDR3 DNA reads TGTGCCAGCAGTGGGACAGGGGGCTTGCAGCCCCAGCATTTT.

This clone was recorded only once. The V call is TRBV28, the J call TRBJ1-4, with D maybe TRBD1 (6 bases). Trimming stripped 5 bases from V and 2 bases from J, with 15 bases between. Germline V gene lookup returns CDR1 MDHEN and CDR2 SYDVKM. This CDR3 has 16 residues. The CDR3 nucleotides read TGTGCCAGCAGTGGTCAGGGGATTGGGACTAATGAAAAACTGTTTTTT. Protein: CASSGQGIGTNEKLFF. Complete variable domain (other parts from reference TRBV28 and TRBJ1-4): DVKVTQSSRYLVKRTGEKVFLECVQDMDHENMFWYRQDPGLGLRLIYFSYDVKMKEKGDIPEGYSVSREKKERFSLILESASTNQTSMYLCASSGQGIGTNEKLFFGSGTQLSVL.

The V call is TRBV5-4, the J call TRBJ2-1, with TRBD2 matching 10 bases. The CDR3 is 19 amino acids. The trim removed 4 bases at V and 2 bases at J, leaving 15 bases unmatched. Germline CDR1 reads SGHNT; CDR2 reads YYREEE (reference sequence). The CDR3 loop is CASSHPTTSGRETYNEQFF. The DNA of the CDR3 is TGTGCCAGCAGCCACCCTACCACCAGCGGGAGGGAAACCTACAATGAGCAGTTCTTC.

CDR3 region: CASSKDSFQETQYF. CDR3 sequence (DNA): TGCGCCAGCAGCAAGGACAGCTTCCAAGAGACCCAGTACTTC. The V and J genes are TRBV5-1 and TRBJ2-5, with D possibly being TRBD1 (6 bases). Germline CDR1 is SGHRS and CDR2 is YFSETQ. The CDR3 is 14 amino acids. V lost 4 bases and J 1 base, leaving 11 bases between the germline ends.

The chain has TRBV19 and TRBJ1-2, with 12 nucleotides matching TRBD1. V lost 5 bases to trimming and J lost 4 bases; unmatched junction nucleotides: 11. The CDR3 length is 17 residues. The germline V gene encodes CDR1 LNHDA and CDR2 SQIVND (reference sequence). CDR3: CASSAGQGAASAYGYTF. The CDR3 region has the DNA TGTGCCAGTAGTGCGGGACAGGGGGCGGCCTCGGCCTATGGCTACACCTTC. Using reference TRBV19 and TRBJ1-2 for the parts outside the CDR3, the full variable domain is DGGITQSPKYLFRKEGQNVTLSCEQNLNHDAMYWYRQDPGQGLRLIYYSQIVNDFQKGDIAEGYSVSREKKESFPLTVTSAQKNPTAFYLCASSAGQGAASAYGYTFGSGTRLTVV.

This clone came up a few times. This chain uses TRBV27 with TRBJ2-1, with D possibly being TRBD1 (5 bases). Germline assignment: CDR1 MNHEY and CDR2 SMNVEV (reference sequence). The CDR3 consists of 13 residues. Trimming took off 5 bases at V and 6 bases at J, with 11 bases between the two ends. Here the CDR3 reads CASSIGRGNEQFF. The CDR3 bases are TGTGCCAGCAGTATTGGAAGGGGCAATGAGCAGTTCTTC.

The chain has TRBV5-5 and TRBJ1-2, with D possibly being TRBD1 (6 bases). CDR1 is SGHKS, CDR2 YYEKEE, per germline (reference sequence). This CDR3 spans 11 amino acids. V was clipped by 3 bases and J by 13 bases, with 13 bases between them. CDR3 DNA sequence: TGTGCCAGCAGCTACGGACAGTACCTCACCTTC. Its protein product is CASSYGQYLTF.

This chain joins TRBV4-3 and TRBJ2-3; D remains ambiguous. The CDR3 totals 14 residues. The V end was cut by 0 bases, the J end by 2 bases, with 6 bases between. Germline V gene data show CDR1 as LGHNA and CDR2 as YSLEER. CDR3 DNA sequence: TGCGCCAGCAGCCAAGACCATTTCACAGATACGCAGTATTTT. It codes for CASSQDHFTDTQYF.

This rearrangement joins TRBV7-9 to TRBJ1-2, with D possibly being TRBD1 (5 bases). The CDR3 contains 15 residues. The V end lost 3 bases, the J end lost 0 bases, and 11 bases lay between the germline ends. Germline V gives CDR1 SEHNR, CDR2 FQNEAQ (reference sequence). This CDR3 is CASSFIDSANYGYTF. DNA for the CDR3: TGTGCCAGCAGCTTTATAGACAGCGCTAACTATGGCTACACCTTC.

CDR3 residues: CASSFTGTEAFF. In nucleotides, the CDR3 is TGTGCCAGCAGCTTTACGGGGACTGAAGCTTTCTTT. This sequence joins TRBV7-8 and TRBJ1-1; D not resolved. The germline gives CDR1 SGHVS, CDR2 FQNEAQ. The V end lost 3 bases, the J end lost 5 bases, and 7 bases lay between the germline ends. The CDR3 is 12 amino acids.

This rearrangement joins TRBV5-1 to TRBJ2-7; D is perhaps TRBD1 (6 bases). Trimming left V 4 bases short and J 0 bases short, with 11 bases between. This CDR3 has 14 residues. Germline V lookup: CDR1 SGHRS, CDR2 YFSETQ. The CDR3 loop is CASSLAGASYEQYV. The CDR3 DNA follows: TGCGCCAGCAGCCTCGCAGGGGCCTCCTACGAGCAGTACGTC.

This rearrangement joins TRBV11-3 to TRBJ2-1; 9 bases line up with TRBD1. The CDR3 has 15 amino acids. Germline CDR1 SGHNT, CDR2 YENEEA. Trimming removed 6 bases from V and 4 bases from J; junction bases left unmatched: 7. The CDR3: CASSSVGQGYNEQFF. CDR3 DNA: TGTGCCAGCAGTTCAGTAGGACAGGGGTACAATGAGCAGTTCTTC.

The CDR3 loop is CASSPLAGEGNEQFF. The CDR3 bases are TGCGCCAGCAGCCCATTAGCGGGAGAGGGCAATGAGCAGTTCTTC. V is TRBV5-1 and J is TRBJ2-1; 9 positions match TRBD2. Germline-derived CDR1 and CDR2 are SGHRS and YFSETQ. This CDR3 is 15 amino acids long. Trimming at V came to 4 bases and at J to 6 bases, leaving 8 bases not matched to a gene.

The chain recombines TRBV7-7 with TRBJ2-3; no definite D call. V was cut by 3 bases and J by 5 bases, with 9 bases left in between. Germline CDR1 SSHAT, CDR2 FNYEAQ (reference sequence). The CDR3 is made up of 13 amino acids. The CDR3 reads CASSLVDKDTQYF. The CDR3 DNA follows: TGTGCCAGCAGCTTGGTTGACAAAGATACGCAGTATTTT.

This clone was seen more than once but under ten times. The V and J genes are TRBV5-6 and TRBJ2-7; TRBD2 aligns across 7 bases. Trimming at V came to 4 bases and at J to 3 bases, leaving 10 bases not matched to a gene. The CDR3 consists of 15 residues. The germline V gene has CDR1 SGHDT and CDR2 YYEEEE. CDR3 residues: CASSQIAGDLYEQYV. The CDR3 DNA is TGTGCCAGCAGCCAAATAGCGGGTGACCTCTACGAGCAGTACGTC.

This clone showed up just once. The rearrangement links TRBV11-3 to TRBJ2-3; D may be TRBD2 (5 bases). The CDR3 runs to 16 residues. V dropped 0 bases and J dropped 2 bases, with 12 bases sitting between them. Germline CDR1 reads SGHNT; CDR2 reads YENEEA. CDR3 nucleotides: TGTGCCAGCAGCTTAGATCGGACCGGGAACACAGATACGCAGTATTTT. It is translated as CASSLDRTGNTDTQYF.

This clone has a handful of counts. The V and J genes are TRBV7-9 and TRBJ1-1, with 8 bases matching TRBD1. Germline V gives CDR1 SEHNR, CDR2 FQNEAQ (reference sequence). With 2 bases clipped from V and 10 bases from J, the junction kept 9 bases outside the gene matches. This CDR3 region has 14 residues. CDR3 residues: CASSLNYRGSRAFF. CDR3 nucleotide sequence: TGTGCCAGCAGCTTAAATTACAGGGGGAGTAGAGCTTTCTTT.

The V and J genes are TRBV5-1 and TRBJ2-1; a possible D gene is TRBD2 (6 bases). Trimming left V 0 bases short and J 9 bases short, with 7 bases between. The CDR3 loop spans 12 amino acids. Germline CDR1 is SGHRS and CDR2 is YFSETQ. For the CDR3, the DNA is TGCGCCAGCAGCTTGGGCGGGGCTGAGCAGTTCTTC. Its protein product is CASSLGGAEQFF.

This clone was seen a handful of times. The chain couples TRBV14 to TRBJ2-5, with a weak D call TRBD1 (5 bases). With 0 bases removed from V and 5 bases from J, the gap between germline ends came to 16 bases. This CDR3 spans 16 amino acids. Germline V gives CDR1 SGHDN, CDR2 FVKESK. The CDR3 nucleotides are TGTGCCAGCAGCCAAGATGGGGCCCAACCAAGGGAGACCCAGTACTTC. Translating it yields CASSQDGAQPRETQYF.

CDR3 loop: CASSPIQDHTEAFF. CDR3 DNA: TGTGCCAGTAGTCCAATACAGGACCACACTGAAGCTTTCTTT. The chain has TRBV19 and TRBJ1-1; a weak D match, TRBD1 (5 bases). The V gene lost 5 bases and the J gene lost 3 bases, with 13 bases spanning the gap. Germline CDR1 is LNHDA and CDR2 is SQIVND (reference sequence). The CDR3 length is 14 residues.

The chain's CDR3 is CAWSVDMAGFYGYTF. The CDR3 DNA is TGTGCCTGGAGTGTAGATATGGCAGGCTTCTATGGCTACACCTTC. V usage is TRBV30 and J usage is TRBJ1-2; no definite D call. Germline V gives CDR1 GTSNPN, CDR2 SVGIG (reference sequence). V lost 0 bases and J 4 bases, leaving 15 bases between the germline ends. CDR3 length equals 15 residues.

This rearrangement joins TRBV19 to TRBJ2-3; tentatively, D is TRBD1 (6 bases). Trimming removed 2 bases at V and 0 bases at J, with 9 bases between. Germline lookup yields CDR1 LNHDA and CDR2 SQIVND (reference sequence). The CDR3 is 15 residues long. The CDR3 region is CASSINRASTDTQYF. For the CDR3, the DNA is TGTGCCAGTAGTATAAACAGGGCCAGCACAGATACGCAGTATTTT.

This chain uses TRBV6-5 with TRBJ1-1, with 10 bases aligning to TRBD1. CDR1 and CDR2 from the germline V gene are MNHEY and SVGAGI. V shed 8 bases, J shed 7 bases, and the junction held 7 bases outside the gene matches. The CDR3 has 13 residues. The CDR3 loop is CASVDRGLREAFF. The CDR3 bases are TGTGCCAGCGTCGACAGGGGGCTTCGTGAAGCTTTCTTT.

V usage is TRBV30 and J usage is TRBJ2-1; tentatively, D is TRBD2 (6 bases). V lost 8 bases, J lost 5 bases, and 22 bases lay in between. From germline, CDR1 is GTSNPN and CDR2 SVGIG (reference sequence). The CDR3 has 15 residues. CDR3 nucleotides: TGTGCCGCCCAGCGCTCGGGGGATTGGGACAATGAGCAGTTCTTC. Translating it yields CAAQRSGDWDNEQFF.

The gene calls are TRBV28 and TRBJ1-2; 8 nucleotides align to TRBD1. V lost 6 bases, J lost 8 bases, and 20 bases stayed unmatched. This CDR3 is built from 17 residues. Germline values: CDR1 MDHEN, CDR2 SYDVKM. Here the CDR3 reads CASRSFIGTGDWGGYTF. CDR3 coding DNA: TGTGCCAGCAGGTCCTTTATCGGGACAGGCGATTGGGGGGGCTACACCTTC.

This clone occurred a few times. Its ends do not fully match the called genes, so a read error is possible. The V gene is TRBV14, the J gene TRBJ2-1; 12 positions match TRBD2. The CDR3 totals 16 residues. Germline assignment: CDR1 SGHDN and CDR2 FVKESK. This CDR3 reads CASSQESSGRALGGVF. The CDR3 nucleotides read TGTGCCAGCAGCCAAGAGTCTAGCGGGAGGGCCCTGGGGGGGGTCTTC.